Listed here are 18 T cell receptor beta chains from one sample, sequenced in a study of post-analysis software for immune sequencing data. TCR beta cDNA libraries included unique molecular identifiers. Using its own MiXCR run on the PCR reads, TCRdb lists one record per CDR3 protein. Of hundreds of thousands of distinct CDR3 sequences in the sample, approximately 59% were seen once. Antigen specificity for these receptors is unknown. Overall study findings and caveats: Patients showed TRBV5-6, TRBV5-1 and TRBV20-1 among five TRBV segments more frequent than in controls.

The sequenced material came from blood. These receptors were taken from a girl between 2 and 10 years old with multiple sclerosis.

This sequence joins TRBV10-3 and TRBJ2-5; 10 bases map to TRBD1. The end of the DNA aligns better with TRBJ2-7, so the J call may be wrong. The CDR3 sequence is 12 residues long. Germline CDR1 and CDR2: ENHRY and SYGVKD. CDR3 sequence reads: CAISRDRGEQYF. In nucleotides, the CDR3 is TGTGCCATCAGCCGGGACAGGGGCGAGCAGTACTTC.

The CDR3 coding sequence is TGTGCCAGCAGTTTTCATGAGGGGACCTACAATGAGCAGTTCTTC. Protein product: CASSFHEGTYNEQFF. The rearrangement uses TRBV28 and TRBJ2-1, with D perhaps TRBD1 or TRBD2 (5 bases each). Germline V gene sequence: CDR1 MDHEN, CDR2 SYDVKM. The ends were cut back, 3 bases at V and 2 bases at J, with 11 bases in the middle. The CDR3 has 15 residues.

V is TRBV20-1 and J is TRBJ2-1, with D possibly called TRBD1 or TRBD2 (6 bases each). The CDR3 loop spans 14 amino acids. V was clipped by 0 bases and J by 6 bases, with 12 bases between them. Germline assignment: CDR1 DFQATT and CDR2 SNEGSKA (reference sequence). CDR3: CSARDGGGGNEQFF. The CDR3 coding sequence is TGCAGTGCTAGAGATGGAGGGGGAGGCAATGAGCAGTTCTTC.

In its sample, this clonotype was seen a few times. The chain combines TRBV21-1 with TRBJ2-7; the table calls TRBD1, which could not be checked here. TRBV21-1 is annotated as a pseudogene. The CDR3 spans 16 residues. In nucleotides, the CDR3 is TGTGCCAGCAGCATAATGACAGTTCGTCGCTCCTACGAGCAGTACTTC. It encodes CASSIMTVRRSYEQYF.

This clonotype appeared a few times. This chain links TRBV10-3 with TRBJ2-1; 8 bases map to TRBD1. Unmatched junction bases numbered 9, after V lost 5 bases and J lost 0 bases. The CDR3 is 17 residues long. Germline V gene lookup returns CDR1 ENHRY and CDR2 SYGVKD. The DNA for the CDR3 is TGTGCCATCAGTCCCCTGCGGACAGGGATCTCCTACAATGAGCAGTTCTTC. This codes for CAISPLRTGISYNEQFF.

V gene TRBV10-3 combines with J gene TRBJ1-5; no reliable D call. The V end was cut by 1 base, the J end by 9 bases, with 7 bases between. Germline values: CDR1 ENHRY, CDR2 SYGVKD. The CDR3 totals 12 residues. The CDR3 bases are TGTGCCATCAGTGAGTTAGATGGGCCCCAGCATTTT. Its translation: CAISELDGPQHF.

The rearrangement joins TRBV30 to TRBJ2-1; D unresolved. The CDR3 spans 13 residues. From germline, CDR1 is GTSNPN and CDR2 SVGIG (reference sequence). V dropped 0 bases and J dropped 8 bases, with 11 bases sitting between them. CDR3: CAWSVDLNDEQFF. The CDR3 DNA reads TGTGCCTGGAGTGTTGACTTGAACGATGAGCAGTTCTTC.

CDR3 bases: TGCGCCAGCAGCCAGTCTGGTAATGAGCAGTTCTTC. This translates into CASSQSGNEQFF. This rearrangement joins TRBV5-1 to TRBJ2-1, with D hard to call. Germline V gene lookup returns CDR1 SGHRS and CDR2 YFSETQ. Trimming left V 4 bases short and J 7 bases short, with 9 bases between. CDR3 length: 12 amino acids.

The CDR3 coding sequence is TGTGCCACCAGTGATTTGCACGAACCCACCAATCAGCCCCAGCATTTT. The encoded protein is CATSDLHEPTNQPQHF. The chain couples TRBV24-1 to TRBJ1-5, with unresolved D. CDR3 length: 16 residues. Per the germline V gene, CDR1 is KGHDR and CDR2 is SFDVKD. Trimming removed 0 bases from V and 3 bases from J, with 11 bases in between.

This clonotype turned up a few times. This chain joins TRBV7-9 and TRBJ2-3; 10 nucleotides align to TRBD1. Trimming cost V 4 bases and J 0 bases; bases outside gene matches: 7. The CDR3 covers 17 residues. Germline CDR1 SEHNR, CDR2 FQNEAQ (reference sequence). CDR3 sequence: CASSWGTGAFSTDTQYF. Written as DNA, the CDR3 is TGTGCCAGCAGCTGGGGGACAGGGGCCTTTAGCACAGATACGCAGTATTTT.

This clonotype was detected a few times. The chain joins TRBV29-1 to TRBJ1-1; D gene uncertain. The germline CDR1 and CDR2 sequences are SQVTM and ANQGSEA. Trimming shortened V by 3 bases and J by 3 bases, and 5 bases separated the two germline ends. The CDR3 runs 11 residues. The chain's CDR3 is CSVETYTEAFF. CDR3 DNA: TGCAGCGTTGAGACCTACACTGAAGCTTTCTTT.

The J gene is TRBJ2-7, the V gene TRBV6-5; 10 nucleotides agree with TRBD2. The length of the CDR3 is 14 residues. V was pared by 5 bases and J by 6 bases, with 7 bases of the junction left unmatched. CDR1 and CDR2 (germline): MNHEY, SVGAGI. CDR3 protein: CASSVLAGTREQYF. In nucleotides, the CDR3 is TGTGCCAGCAGTGTACTAGCGGGGACTCGCGAGCAGTACTTC.

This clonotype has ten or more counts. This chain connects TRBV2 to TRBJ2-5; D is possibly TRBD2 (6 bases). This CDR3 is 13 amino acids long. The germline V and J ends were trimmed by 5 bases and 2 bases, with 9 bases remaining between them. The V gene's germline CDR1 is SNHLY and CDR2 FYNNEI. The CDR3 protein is CASSRGLQETQYF. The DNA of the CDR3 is TGTGCCAGCAGTCGGGGGTTACAAGAGACCCAGTACTTC.

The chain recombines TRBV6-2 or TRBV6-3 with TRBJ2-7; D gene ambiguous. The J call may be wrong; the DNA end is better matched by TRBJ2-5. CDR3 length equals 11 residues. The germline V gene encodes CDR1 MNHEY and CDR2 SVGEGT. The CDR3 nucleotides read TGTGCCAGCAGTGACCGCCAGACCCAGTACTTC. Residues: CASSDRQTQYF.

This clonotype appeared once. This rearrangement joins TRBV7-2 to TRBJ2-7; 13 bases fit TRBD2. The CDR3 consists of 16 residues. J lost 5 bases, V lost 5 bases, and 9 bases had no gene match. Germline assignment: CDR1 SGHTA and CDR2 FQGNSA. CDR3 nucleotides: TGTGCCAGCAGCCCAGGGACTAGCGGGAACCCCCACGAGCAGTACTTC. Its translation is CASSPGTSGNPHEQYF.

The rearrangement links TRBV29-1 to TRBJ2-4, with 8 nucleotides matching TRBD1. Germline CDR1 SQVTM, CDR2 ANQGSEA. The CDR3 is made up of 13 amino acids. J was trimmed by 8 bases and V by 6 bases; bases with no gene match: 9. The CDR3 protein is CSVGQGIGDIQYF. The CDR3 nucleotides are TGCAGCGTCGGACAGGGTATTGGAGACATTCAGTACTTC.

The CDR3 reads CASSQTQGALNYGYTF. The CDR3 DNA is TGCGCCAGCAGCCAAACACAGGGGGCGCTTAACTATGGCTACACCTTC. The chain recombines TRBV4-1 with TRBJ1-2, with 9 nucleotides matching TRBD1. V gave up 2 bases and J gave up 1 base; unmatched junction bases: 5. The CDR3 has 16 residues. Germline V gene lookup returns CDR1 MGHRA and CDR2 YSYEKL.

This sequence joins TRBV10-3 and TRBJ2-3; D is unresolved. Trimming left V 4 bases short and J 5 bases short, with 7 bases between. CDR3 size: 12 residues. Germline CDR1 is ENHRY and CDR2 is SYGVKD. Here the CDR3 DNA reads TGTGCCATCAGTGTCCGGTTAGATACGCAGTATTTT. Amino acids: CAISVRLDTQYF.